The present T cell receptor beta chain was sequenced within a study of blood T cell repertoires in COVID-19. Sequencing used immunoSEQ multiplex PCR; TCRdb keeps in-frame clones, though not all of them. Of over 200,000 clones in the sample, 70% to 90% were seen once. The age range of participants was about 18 to 90 years, with residence in under 30 US areas. Two negative PCRs, clearance, or symptom resolution had been documented for recovered Cohort 3 donors. Sequencing was performed on PBMCs or T cells enriched from blood (not recorded which). This TCR was recovered from a woman in her forties or fifties who had recovered from COVID-19.

This CDR3 reads CASSEALALSSYNEQFF. DNA for the CDR3: TGTGCCAGCAGTGAAGCGCTAGCCCTAAGCTCCTACAATGAGCAGTTCTTC. This chain joins TRBV2 and TRBJ2-1; tentative D call: TRBD2 (5 bases). Per germline, CDR1 SNHLY and CDR2 FYNNEI. V dropped 0 bases and J dropped 0 bases, with 12 bases sitting between them. This CDR3 contains 17 residues.